The 28 T cell receptor beta chains reported below all come from one sample, sequenced in a study of T-cell memory formation after mild COVID-19. One entry per CDR3 protein results from TCRdb running MiXCR on the 5' RACE reads. In the table there are under 450,000 distinct CDR3 sequences, roughly an eighth of which are singletons. The material sequenced was PBMCs or a T cell subset sorted from them (not recorded which). These receptors were taken from a man between 18 and 35 years old who had mild COVID-19 (a few samples of this study predate the infection). Cell type and time point are not known.

This clonotype was detected only a few times. The V call is TRBV11-3, the J call TRBJ2-7, with 8 bases that match TRBD2. V trimming: 9 bases; J trimming: 4 bases; junction bases outside the gene matches: 8. Per the germline V gene, CDR1 is SGHNT and CDR2 is YENEEA. The CDR3 runs to 13 residues. CDR3 sequence reads: CASRLAGGYEQYF. The CDR3 DNA sequence: TGTGCCAGTAGGCTAGCGGGCGGTTACGAGCAGTACTTC.

The gene calls are TRBV18 and TRBJ1-2; D unresolved. The germline CDR1 and CDR2 sequences are KGHSH and LQKENI. V lost 3 bases to trimming and J lost 7 bases, with 15 bases between them. There are 14 residues in the CDR3. The CDR3, as DNA: TGTGCCAGCTCACCTGCCCAGAGCGGTACTGGCTACACCTTC. Translation gives CASSPAQSGTGYTF.

The rearrangement links TRBV28 to TRBJ1-5; D may be TRBD1 (5 bases). CDR3 length: 15 amino acids. Germline V lookup: CDR1 MDHEN, CDR2 SYDVKM. V lost 2 bases, J lost 3 bases, and 11 bases lay in between. The CDR3, as DNA: TGTGCCAGCAGTTTACTGGACATCCTCAATCAGCCCCAGCATTTT. As protein: CASSLLDILNQPQHF. Variable domain in full (rest from reference TRBV28 and TRBJ1-5): DVKVTQSSRYLVKRTGEKVFLECVQDMDHENMFWYRQDPGLGLRLIYFSYDVKMKEKGDIPEGYSVSREKKERFSLILESASTNQTSMYLCASSLLDILNQPQHFGDGTRLSIL.

This clonotype was seen a handful of times. The chain couples TRBV7-2 to TRBJ1-5; TRBD1 is a possible D gene (5 bases). This CDR3 has 14 amino acids. V dropped 4 bases and J dropped 6 bases, with 13 bases sitting between them. Per germline, CDR1 SGHTA and CDR2 FQGNSA. The CDR3 here is CASSSNPQGQPQHF. For the CDR3, the DNA is TGTGCCAGCAGCTCCAACCCTCAGGGTCAGCCCCAGCATTTT.

This chain connects TRBV2 to TRBJ2-5; tentative D call: TRBD1 (6 bases). The CDR3 runs to 14 residues. Per germline, CDR1 SNHLY and CDR2 FYNNEI. The germline V and J ends were trimmed by 6 bases and 2 bases, with 13 bases remaining between them. The CDR3 sequence is CASSRDKSQETQYF. Here the CDR3 DNA reads TGTGCCAGCAGCCGGGACAAAAGTCAAGAGACCCAGTACTTC.

CDR3 in DNA: TGTGCCAGCAGCTTGGGGGACTACATCACAGATACGCAGTATTTT. It specifies CASSLGDYITDTQYF. This chain links TRBV5-6 with TRBJ2-3, with 7 positions matching TRBD2. Germline assignment: CDR1 SGHDT and CDR2 YYEEEE. The CDR3 runs to 15 residues. V gave up 0 bases and J gave up 2 bases; unmatched junction bases: 3.

The rearrangement uses TRBV7-2 and TRBJ1-2; 7 bases fit TRBD1. Per germline, CDR1 SGHTA and CDR2 FQGNSA. V lost 4 bases to trimming and J lost 0 bases; unmatched junction nucleotides: 8. The CDR3 has 16 amino acids. Here the CDR3 reads CASSSCLGGPNYGYTF. DNA of the CDR3: TGTGCCAGCAGCTCTTGCCTAGGGGGCCCTAACTATGGCTACACCTTC.

Only a few counts were recorded for this clonotype. The chain employs TRBV5-1 and TRBJ2-1; perhaps TRBD2 as D (5 bases). This CDR3 is 14 amino acids long. Germline-derived CDR1 and CDR2 are SGHRS and YFSETQ. V lost 4 bases and J lost 9, with 17 bases in between. The CDR3 here is CASSNEVSGTEQFF. The DNA for the CDR3 is TGCGCCAGCAGCAACGAAGTGTCGGGAACTGAGCAGTTCTTC.

This clonotype has just a few counts. The V gene is TRBV5-1, the J gene TRBJ2-3; D may be TRBD2 (5 bases). CDR3 length: 17 residues. CDR1 is SGHRS and CDR2 is YFSETQ in the germline V gene. Trimming pared 2 bases from V and 2 bases from J, leaving 18 bases between. The CDR3 here is CASSFGVRATHTDTQYF. DNA for the CDR3: TGCGCCAGCAGCTTCGGGGTCCGGGCTACCCACACAGATACGCAGTATTTT.

This clonotype was observed at least ten times. The genes are TRBV11-2 and TRBJ2-1; perhaps TRBD2 as D (5 bases). This CDR3 comprises 13 residues. CDR1 and CDR2 from the germline V gene are SGHAT and FQNNGV. The V end lost 5 bases, the J end lost 9 bases, and 14 bases lay between the germline ends. The CDR3 loop is CASSLDEGSEQFF. The CDR3 nucleotides are TGTGCCAGCAGCCTGGACGAGGGAAGTGAGCAGTTCTTC.

The chain is built from TRBV11-2 and TRBJ2-5; the match to TRBD2 covers 9 bases. V trimming: 6 bases; J trimming: 7 bases; junction bases outside the gene matches: 15. This CDR3 region has 16 residues. CDR1 and CDR2 (germline): SGHAT, FQNNGV. The CDR3 spells CASRERGVNQETTQYF. DNA of the CDR3: TGTGCCAGCAGAGAGCGGGGGGTAAACCAAGAGACGACCCAGTACTTC.

This clonotype was detected only once. The chain links TRBV29-1 to TRBJ1-2, with D possibly matching TRBD1 (5 bases). The V gene lost 7 bases and the J gene lost 0 bases, with 12 bases spanning the gap. Germline V lookup: CDR1 SQVTM, CDR2 ANQGSEA. The CDR3 has 13 residues. CDR3 residues: CSALSDTNYGYTF. The CDR3 DNA reads as TGCAGCGCCCTATCGGACACTAACTATGGCTACACCTTC.

This clonotype appeared a few times. The chain carries TRBV7-2 and TRBJ2-7; a weak D match, TRBD1 (5 bases). The germline V gene encodes CDR1 SGHTA and CDR2 FQGNSA. Trimming took off 1 base at V and 1 base at J, with 8 bases between the two ends. The CDR3 has 14 residues. The CDR3 DNA follows: TGTGCCAGCAGCTTAGTCGCAGGGTCCTACGAGCAGTACTTC. Protein product: CASSLVAGSYEQYF.

The V and J genes are TRBV5-5 and TRBJ2-7; D gene ambiguous. The CDR3 has 14 residues. With 3 bases removed from V and 7 bases from J, the gap between germline ends came to 17 bases. CDR1 and CDR2 (germline): SGHKS, YYEKEE (reference sequence). This CDR3 is CASSSLMATLEQYV. The CDR3 bases are TGTGCCAGCAGCTCCCTCATGGCCACCTTGGAGCAGTACGTC.

Comment on this clonotype: This sequence may be a read error, since a much larger clone differs from it by one base. V usage is TRBV7-2 and J usage is TRBJ2-7; 9 bases align to TRBD1. The CDR3 extends over 13 amino acids. Germline CDR1 reads SGHTA; CDR2 reads FQGNSA. Trimming removed 5 bases from V and 6 bases from J; junction bases left unmatched: 5. The CDR3 region is CASSPRQGGEQYF. The CDR3 DNA follows: TGTGCCAGCAGCCCGAGACAGGGGGGCGAGCAGTACTTC.

The gene calls are TRBV5-1 and TRBJ2-3; TRBD1 or TRBD2 may be the D gene (5 bases each). CDR3 length: 15 residues. Germline V gives CDR1 SGHRS, CDR2 YFSETQ. Trimming removed 0 bases at V and 3 bases at J, with 11 bases between. In DNA, the CDR3 is TGCGCCAGCAGCTTGGACGAGGGGCGGACAGATACGCAGTATTTT. It specifies CASSLDEGRTDTQYF.

V gene TRBV12-3 or TRBV12-4 combines with J gene TRBJ2-3, with D tentatively TRBD2 (7 bases). V lost 5 bases, J lost 2 bases, and 14 bases lay in between. CDR3 length: 15 amino acids. This CDR3 reads CASSLYGGPTDTQYF. The CDR3 region has the DNA TGTGCCAGCAGTCTTTACGGGGGGCCCACAGATACGCAGTATTTT.

This clonotype was recorded a few times. The rearrangement joins TRBV14 to TRBJ2-2; 10 bases match TRBD1. The trim removed 4 bases at V and 1 base at J, leaving 9 bases unmatched. The CDR3 extends over 18 amino acids. From germline, CDR1 is SGHDN and CDR2 FVKESK. The CDR3 region has the DNA TGTGCCAGCAGCCCTTCCTGGGACAGGGGCCGGAACACCGGGGAGCTGTTTTTT. Translated, it gives CASSPSWDRGRNTGELFF.

The chain links TRBV7-2 to TRBJ2-3; D not resolved. This CDR3 spans 13 amino acids. V was trimmed by 4 bases and J by 2 bases, leaving 7 bases between them. Per germline, CDR1 SGHTA and CDR2 FQGNSA. The CDR3 DNA reads as TGTGCCAGCAGCTACAATCCCACAGATACGCAGTATTTT. This sequence encodes CASSYNPTDTQYF.

The chain recombines TRBV12-3 or TRBV12-4 with TRBJ2-7; TRBD1 agrees at 8 bases. This CDR3 region has 15 residues. V was clipped by 1 base and J by 1 base; unmatched bases: 3. The CDR3 spells CASSLGTGYSYEQYF. The CDR3 DNA reads TGTGCCAGCAGTTTAGGGACAGGGTATTCCTACGAGCAGTACTTC.

In this sample, this clonotype turned up many times. This chain links TRBV15 with TRBJ2-2; D tentatively fits TRBD1 or TRBD2 (5 bases each). Germline V CDR1 and CDR2: LNHNV, YYDKDF (reference sequence). This CDR3 region has 12 residues. V lost 0 bases and J lost 10, with 6 bases in between. The DNA of the CDR3 is TGTGCCACCAGCAGAGAGGGGACGGAGCTGTTTTTT. Its translation is CATSREGTELFF.

This chain connects TRBV6-5 to TRBJ2-1; weak D call: TRBD2 (7 bases). V lost 5 bases and J 8 bases, leaving 16 bases between the germline ends. The CDR3 contains 14 residues. In germline, CDR1 is MNHEY, CDR2 SVGAGI. The CDR3 nucleotides are TGTGCCAGCAGTGGGGGGGGCGTCTGGCATGAGCAGTTCTTC. The encoded protein is CASSGGGVWHEQFF.

The chain links TRBV6-5 to TRBJ2-2; 7 positions match TRBD1. CDR1 and CDR2 from the germline V gene are MNHEY and SVGAGI. V was pared by 2 bases and J by 7 bases, with 7 bases of the junction left unmatched. The CDR3 totals 15 residues. CDR3 nucleotide sequence: TGTGCCAGCAGTTACCGAACAGGGGCTGGCGGGGAGCTGTTTTTT. This encodes CASSYRTGAGGELFF.

V and J are TRBV7-6 and TRBJ2-2; TRBD1 agrees at 10 bases. Trimming cost V 5 bases and J 3 bases; bases outside gene matches: 6. From germline, CDR1 is SGHVS and CDR2 FNYEAQ. CDR3 length: 16 amino acids. The CDR3 nucleotides read TGTGCCAGCAGCCCAATCGGGACAGGGGACACCGGGGAGCTGTTTTTT. Its protein is CASSPIGTGDTGELFF.

The V and J genes are TRBV4-3 and TRBJ1-1, with a possible D match to TRBD1 (5 bases). V was clipped by 0 bases and J by 6 bases, with 29 bases between them. This CDR3 is 20 amino acids long. CDR1 and CDR2 from the germline V gene are LGHNA and YSLEER. In DNA form, the CDR3 reads TGCGCCAGCAGCCAAGATGTCCTGGTCATTCCGGGACTGCCGGATCCTGAAGCTTTCTTT. Translated: CASSQDVLVIPGLPDPEAFF.

This sequence joins TRBV6-2 or TRBV6-3 and TRBJ1-5; D may be TRBD1 (5 bases). Germline-derived CDR1 and CDR2 are MNHEY and SVGEGT. Trimming stripped 7 bases from V and 7 bases from J, with 17 bases between. The CDR3 is 14 residues long. In nucleotides, the CDR3 is TGTGCCAGCACCCACGGGGGGGTCGCCCAGCCCCAGCATTTT. Translated: CASTHGGVAQPQHF.

This clonotype has a handful of counts. The J gene is TRBJ1-2, the V gene TRBV12-3 or TRBV12-4, with D tentatively TRBD1 (5 bases). Trimming cost V 7 bases and J 11 bases, with 17 bases left between them. The CDR3 has 12 amino acids. The CDR3 DNA sequence: TGTGCCAGCACCAAGGGACCCACGGGGTACACCTTC. It translates to CASTKGPTGYTF.

This clonotype was observed a handful of times. The CDR3 DNA follows: TGTGCCAGCAGCCCCGACAGGGTCATGAACACTGAAGCTTTCTTT. It encodes CASSPDRVMNTEAFF. The rearrangement links TRBV7-8 to TRBJ1-1, with 7 bases lining up with TRBD1. The germline gives CDR1 SGHVS, CDR2 FQNEAQ. The CDR3 totals 15 residues. V dropped 5 bases and J dropped 0; count of bases not matched to a gene: 6.